This note documents a single TCR beta chain sequence. Its specificity is not known. This sample is part of a study of vaccination effects on CD4 cells after COVID-19. Findings and limits, study-wide: Clones of infection and vaccine origin contracted markedly late after vaccination.

The repertoire was sequenced with immunoSEQ multiplex PCR; TCRdb's copy has only in-frame clones and lacks some. The sample has roughly 24,000 clones; around 77% are singletons. With the ViraFEST assay, the study expanded antigen-specific CD4+ T cells using viral peptide pools, then sequenced them. With approximately ten days of culture completed, CD4+ T cells were isolated. Participants received two doses of either the BNT162b2 or mRNA-1273 vaccine. They grew 2 million to 2.5 million PBMC in each well, adding around 9 IU/ml IL-2 and roughly 9.3 ug/ml peptides. Fresh IL-2-containing medium replaced half the medium on days 3 and 7. The CDR3 covers 16 residues. Germline-derived CDR1 and CDR2 are SGHRS and YFSETQ. Trimming removed 1 base from V and 0 bases from J, with 13 bases in between.

The gene calls are TRBV5-1 and TRBJ1-1; D may be TRBD1 (5 bases). The specimen comprised CD4+ T cells from PBMCs cultured with HCoV-NL63 spike peptides, sampled after COVID-19 vaccination. This TCR derives from a human donor who received a COVID-19 vaccine. The CDR3 here is CASSLQGLGVNTEAFF. CDR3 bases: TGCGCCAGCAGCTTGCAGGGTCTGGGGGTGAACACTGAAGCTTTCTTT.